The clone carrying this TCR beta chain was observed a handful of times. The antigen is undetermined. Over 95% purity was reached by all sorted populations. All of the isolated RNA was reverse transcribed, so expressed TCRB transcripts were sequenced. Data came from immunoSEQ multiplex PCR; TCRdb stores just in-frame clones and leaves some out. The repertoire includes 300,000 to 350,000 clones, 14% of them detected once, and around 7% sits in the top ten. This sample stems from a study of beta chain features in type 1 diabetes. Study-level results: Since sequencing was performed on cDNA, cells with high TCR expression could be over-represented.

The sample taken for sequencing was central memory CD4+ T cells from blood. This clonotype was obtained from a man younger than 45 in good health.

The CDR3 loop is CAWTLGQGRVSGANVLTF. The CDR3, as DNA: TGTGCCTGGACCCTCGGACAGGGTCGAGTATCTGGGGCCAACGTCCTGACTTTC. V is TRBV30 and J is TRBJ2-6; 8 bases match TRBD1. Germline CDR1 GTSNPN, CDR2 SVGIG (reference sequence). This CDR3 is 18 amino acids long. V shed 4 bases and J 1 base; nucleotides not matched to a gene: 12.